These 25 T cell receptor beta chains were sequenced from one sample in a study of naive and memory T cell subsets. Which antigens these TCRs recognize remains unknown. Study-level results: Possibly reflecting memory cells re-expressing CD45RA, a few larger clonotypes occurred in naive repertoires, especially CD8.

An equimolar mix of two oligonucleotides served as the beta constant-region primer for TRBC1 and TRBC2. Ligated cDNA was amplified by four rounds of PCR with nested alpha and beta constant-region primers and SP2. TCRdb passed the UMI-ligation and nested PCR reads through MiXCR, listing each CDR3 protein once. The repertoire holds 140,000 to 150,000 distinct CDR3 sequences, roughly 22% seen once, with less than 0.13% in the top ten. The material sequenced was naive CD4+ T cells from blood. The receptors were gathered from a human donor in good health.

This clonotype showed up just a few times. The chain has TRBV6-6 and TRBJ2-6; possibly TRBD1 for D (6 bases). This CDR3 comprises 16 residues. The germline V gene has CDR1 MNHNY and CDR2 SVGAGI (reference sequence). V was clipped by 5 bases and J by 0 bases, with 11 bases between them. This CDR3 is CASSDRSSSGANVLTF. Here the CDR3 DNA reads TGTGCCAGCAGTGACAGGAGTAGCTCTGGGGCCAACGTCCTGACTTTC.

This clonotype has a count of ten or more. This chain connects TRBV29-1 to TRBJ2-1; 12 bases are shared with TRBD2. V shed 5 bases, J shed 8 bases, and the junction held 7 bases outside the gene matches. The CDR3 loop spans 14 amino acids. The germline V gene has CDR1 SQVTM and CDR2 ANQGSEA. The CDR3 DNA reads TGCAGCGTTAACCGACTAGCGGGAGACTATGAGCAGTTCTTC. It encodes CSVNRLAGDYEQFF.

Concerning this clonotype: One end of the junction does not line up with germline, which may come from a read error. CDR3 nucleotide sequence: TGTGCCAGCAGAACCGAAAGCGGGAGGTACAGTGAGCAGTTCTTC. It yields the protein CASRTESGRYSEQFF. The chain links TRBV6-5 to TRBJ2-1, with 9 nucleotides matching TRBD2. CDR3 length: 15 residues. CDR1 MNHEY and CDR2 SVGAGI come from the germline V gene.

In DNA, the CDR3 is TGTGCCAGCAGCGTAGGCGGGACCTCCTACAATGAGCAGTTCTTC. Translating gives CASSVGGTSYNEQFF. The chain recombines TRBV9 with TRBJ2-1; possible D gene TRBD2, 6 bases. Germline V lookup: CDR1 SGDLS, CDR2 YYNGEE. There are 15 residues in the CDR3. Deletions cut 0 bases from V and 0 bases from J, with 7 bases between.

This clonotype was seen more than once but under ten times. The chain carries TRBV7-3 and TRBJ2-1, with 8 bases lining up with TRBD2. Germline trimming cut 5 bases from V and 15 bases from J; bases unmatched to any gene: 12. The CDR3 is 13 residues long. Looked up from germline, CDR1 is SGHTA and CDR2 is FQGTGA. CDR3 coding DNA: TGTGCCAGCAGCCCGACTCGGGAGGGCCGAGTGTTCTTC. This encodes CASSPTREGRVFF. The full variable domain, its missing parts supplied by reference TRBV7-3 and TRBJ2-1, is GAGVSQTPSNKVTEKGKYVELRCDPISGHTALYWYRQSLGQGPEFLIYFQGTGAADDSGLPNDRFFAVRPEGSVSTLKIQRTERGDSAVYLCASSPTREGRVFFGPGTRLTVL.

This clonotype has just a few counts. The CDR3 bases are TGTGCCAGCAGTGAAGATCCTCCAGCGGGACCCCTAGCCAAAAACATTCAGTACTTC. Translating it yields CASSEDPPAGPLAKNIQYF. The V gene is TRBV6-1, the J gene TRBJ2-4; 7 nucleotides match TRBD2. Trimming at V came to 1 base and at J to 0 bases, leaving 12 bases not matched to a gene. The V gene's germline CDR1 is MNHNS and CDR2 SASEGT. This CDR3 contains 19 residues.

This clonotype was observed a handful of times. The rearrangement uses TRBV20-1 and TRBJ2-5, with 10 positions matching TRBD2. The CDR3 runs 11 residues. The germline CDR1 and CDR2 sequences are DFQATT and SNEGSKA (reference sequence). Written as DNA, the CDR3 is TGCACCGGACTAGCGGAAGAGACCCAGTACTTC. Translated, it gives CTGLAEETQYF.

J is TRBJ2-1 and V is TRBV4-3; D call uncertain. V dropped 0 bases and J dropped 7 bases, with 13 bases sitting between them. The CDR3 runs to 15 residues. CDR1 LGHNA and CDR2 YSLEER come from the germline V gene. CDR3 DNA sequence: TGCGCCAGCAGCCAAGACTCCTCATTGGGGAATGAGCAGTTCTTC. This translates into CASSQDSSLGNEQFF.

This clonotype was seen ten or more times. V usage is TRBV10-2 and J usage is TRBJ2-7, with D perhaps matching TRBD1 (5 bases). The V and J ends lost 6 bases and 0 bases respectively, with 18 bases between them. The CDR3 spans 16 residues. Germline V lookup: CDR1 WSHSY, CDR2 SAAADI. The DNA for the CDR3 is TGCGCCAGCAGGGACACCCCCGGCGGCCGCTCCTACGAGCAGTACTTC. Amino acids: CASRDTPGGRSYEQYF.

This clonotype was observed at least ten times. The DNA for the CDR3 is TGTGCCAGCGGACAGCCCAGGCAAGAGACCCAGTACTTC. Translation gives CASGQPRQETQYF. The V and J genes are TRBV2 and TRBJ2-5; D perhaps matches TRBD1 (6 bases). V shed 8 bases and J shed 2 bases, with 12 bases lying between them. The CDR3 has 13 residues. Germline-derived CDR1 and CDR2 are SNHLY and FYNNEI.

This chain uses TRBV5-1 with TRBJ1-1, with a possible D match to TRBD1 (5 bases). This CDR3 is 12 amino acids long. The ends were cut back, 6 bases at V and 1 base at J, with 7 bases in the middle. In germline, CDR1 is SGHRS, CDR2 YFSETQ. CDR3 DNA: TGCGCCAGCACAGGGCCGAACACTGAAGCTTTCTTT. Residues: CASTGPNTEAFF.

This clonotype has at least ten counts. The rearrangement joins TRBV10-1 to TRBJ2-3; perhaps TRBD2 as D (5 bases). The germline V gene encodes CDR1 WNHNN and CDR2 SYGVQD (reference sequence). V lost 5 bases and J 1 base, leaving 7 bases between the germline ends. The CDR3 is 13 residues long. For the CDR3, the DNA is TGCGCCAGCAGTTCACTAGGCACAGATACGCAGTATTTT. It yields the protein CASSSLGTDTQYF.

V usage is TRBV6-2 or TRBV6-3 and J usage is TRBJ1-1; D uncertain. Germline V gene sequence: CDR1 MNHEY, CDR2 SVGEGT. CDR3 size: 13 residues. Trimming shortened V by 5 bases and J by 3 bases, and 10 bases separated the two germline ends. The CDR3 here is CASSRDGYTEAFF. CDR3 DNA sequence: TGTGCCAGCAGTCGTGACGGATACACTGAAGCTTTCTTT.

This clonotype was recorded a few times. As DNA, the CDR3 is TGCAGTGCTAGAGCCGACAGGCAGACCTACGAGCAGTACTTC. Its translation is CSARADRQTYEQYF. This chain joins TRBV20-1 and TRBJ2-7; tentatively, D is TRBD1 (6 bases). V lost 1 base to trimming and J lost 2 bases, with 12 bases between them. The CDR3 runs 14 residues. From germline, CDR1 is DFQATT and CDR2 SNEGSKA (reference sequence).

In this sample, this clonotype turned up a few times. The rearrangement uses TRBV12-5 and TRBJ2-1, with a tentative D call TRBD2 (5 bases). The germline gives CDR1 LGHNT, CDR2 FRNRAP. Trimming shortened V by 5 bases and J by 8 bases, and 13 bases separated the two germline ends. The CDR3 runs 13 residues. The CDR3 sequence: CASGDGRGYEQFF. The CDR3 DNA is TGTGCTAGTGGTGATGGGAGAGGCTATGAGCAGTTCTTC.

The chain uses TRBV6-6 and TRBJ1-5, with a weak D call TRBD1 (5 bases). This CDR3 is 15 amino acids long. Germline assignment: CDR1 MNHNY and CDR2 SVGAGI (reference sequence). Trimming left V 5 bases short and J 6 bases short, with 17 bases between. The CDR3 DNA reads as TGTGCCAGCAGTCGGGACTCAACGGCGGGTCAGCCCCAGCATTTT. This translates into CASSRDSTAGQPQHF.

This clonotype was counted only a few times. The chain carries TRBV30 and TRBJ2-2; D call uncertain. The ends were cut back, 3 bases at V and 0 bases at J, with 8 bases in the middle. CDR1 and CDR2 from the germline V gene are GTSNPN and SVGIG (reference sequence). The CDR3 totals 14 residues. The DNA for the CDR3 is TGTGCCTGGAGGGTAAGGACGAACACCGGGGAGCTGTTTTTT. It yields the protein CAWRVRTNTGELFF.

This chain joins TRBV6-5 and TRBJ2-7, with D uncertain. Looked up from germline, CDR1 is MNHEY and CDR2 is SVGAGI. V was clipped by 9 bases and J by 3 bases, with 15 bases between them. The CDR3 loop spans 13 amino acids. The CDR3 sequence: CASRKGQVYEQYF. The CDR3 nucleotides are TGTGCCAGTAGGAAAGGGCAGGTCTACGAGCAGTACTTC.

In this sample, this clonotype turned up once. The CDR3 DNA is TGTGCCAGCACCCGACTAGCGGGAGATCGGGAGCAGTACTTC. It yields the protein CASTRLAGDREQYF. This chain joins TRBV9 and TRBJ2-7; 12 bases map to TRBD2. CDR1 SGDLS and CDR2 YYNGEE come from the germline V gene. This CDR3 is built from 14 residues. V lost 6 bases, J lost 7 bases, and 8 bases stayed unmatched.

This clonotype was counted a few times. The chain couples TRBV12-5 to TRBJ1-5, with TRBD1 as a possible D gene (6 bases). The CDR3 has 16 residues. Germline CDR1 reads LGHNT; CDR2 reads FRNRAP. Trimming removed 0 bases at V and 4 bases at J, with 13 bases between. The CDR3 is CASGLVPGEINQPQHF. The CDR3 region has the DNA TGTGCTAGTGGTTTGGTCCCAGGGGAAATAAATCAGCCCCAGCATTTT.

The chain is built from TRBV19 and TRBJ2-1; D remains ambiguous. The CDR3 has 20 residues. From germline, CDR1 is LNHDA and CDR2 SQIVND (reference sequence). V lost 2 bases to trimming and J lost 3 bases, with 26 bases between them. CDR3 nucleotide sequence: TGTGCCAGTAGTATAAAAACCCCATACTCCTACCGGAGACTCTACAATGAGCAGTTCTTC. This translates into CASSIKTPYSYRRLYNEQFF.

The chain has TRBV11-1 and TRBJ1-2; 7 bases line up with TRBD1. The germline CDR1 and CDR2 sequences are SGHAT and FQDESV (reference sequence). V was pared by 6 bases and J by 5 bases, with 6 bases of the junction left unmatched. The length of the CDR3 is 13 residues. For the CDR3, the DNA is TGTGCCAGCAGACGGACAGGCTCTTATGGCTACACCTTC. This encodes CASRRTGSYGYTF.

V and J are TRBV28 and TRBJ2-1; 12 bases match TRBD2. The germline gives CDR1 MDHEN, CDR2 SYDVKM. The CDR3 loop spans 16 amino acids. The ends lost 6 bases at V and 6 bases at J; junction bases unmatched: 9. CDR3 nucleotide sequence: TGTGCCAGCAGCTCTAGCTGGACTAGCGGGGCCAATGAGCAGTTCTTC. Translating it yields CASSSSWTSGANEQFF. The variable domain in full, with the rest retrieved from reference TRBV28 and TRBJ2-1, is DVKVTQSSRYLVKRTGEKVFLECVQDMDHENMFWYRQDPGLGLRLIYFSYDVKMKEKGDIPEGYSVSREKKERFSLILESASTNQTSMYLCASSSSWTSGANEQFFGPGTRLTVL.

This chain links TRBV10-1 with TRBJ2-7; D is ambiguous. Germline values: CDR1 WNHNN, CDR2 SYGVQD (reference sequence). With 3 bases removed from V and 6 bases from J, the gap between germline ends came to 6 bases. The CDR3 length is 11 residues. This chain's CDR3 is CASSDASEQYF. CDR3 coding DNA: TGCGCCAGCAGTGACGCGTCCGAGCAGTACTTC.

This clonotype was detected many times. Germline and junction disagree at one end, which may indicate a read error. The rearrangement links TRBV29-1 to TRBJ2-1; 7 bases agree with TRBD2. The germline CDR1 and CDR2 sequences are SQVTM and ANQGSEA. The CDR3 spans 12 residues. The CDR3 DNA sequence: TGCAGCGTTGCCCGGGACTACTATGAGCAGTTCTTC. It translates to CSVARDYYEQFF.